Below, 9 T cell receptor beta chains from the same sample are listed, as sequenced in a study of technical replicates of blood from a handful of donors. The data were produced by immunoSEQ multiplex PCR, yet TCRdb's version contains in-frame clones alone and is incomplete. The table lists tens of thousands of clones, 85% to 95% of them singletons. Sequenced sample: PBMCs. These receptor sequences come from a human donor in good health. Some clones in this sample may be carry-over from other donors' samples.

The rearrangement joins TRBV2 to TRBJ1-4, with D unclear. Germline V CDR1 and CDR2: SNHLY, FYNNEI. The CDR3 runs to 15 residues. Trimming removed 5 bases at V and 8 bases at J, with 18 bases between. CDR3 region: CASSSREVRGEKLFF. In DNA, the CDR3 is TGTGCCAGCAGTTCCCGGGAGGTACGAGGGGAAAAACTGTTTTTT. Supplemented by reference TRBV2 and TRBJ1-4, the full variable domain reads EPEVTQTPSHQVTQMGQEVILRCVPISNHLYFYWYRQILGQKVEFLVSFYNNEISEKSEIFDDQFSVERPDGSNFTLKIRSTKLEDSAMYFCASSSREVRGEKLFFGSGTQLSVL.

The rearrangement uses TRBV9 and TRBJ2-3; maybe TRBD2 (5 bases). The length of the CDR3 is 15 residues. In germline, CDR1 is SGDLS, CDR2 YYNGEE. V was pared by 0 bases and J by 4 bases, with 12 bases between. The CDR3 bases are TGTGCCAGCAGCGTAGATAGTGGGAGCGCAGATACGCAGTATTTT. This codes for CASSVDSGSADTQYF.

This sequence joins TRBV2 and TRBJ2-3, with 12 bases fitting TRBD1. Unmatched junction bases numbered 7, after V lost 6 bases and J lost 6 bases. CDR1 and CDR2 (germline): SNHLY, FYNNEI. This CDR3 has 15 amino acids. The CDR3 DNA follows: TGTGCCAGCAGCGTCCGGGACAGGGGGCTGGATACGCAGTATTTT. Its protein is CASSVRDRGLDTQYF.

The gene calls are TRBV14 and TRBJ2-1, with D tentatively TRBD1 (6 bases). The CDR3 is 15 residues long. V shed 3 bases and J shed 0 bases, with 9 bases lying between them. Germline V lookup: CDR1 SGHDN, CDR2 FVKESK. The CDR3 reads CASSQGHYSYNEQFF. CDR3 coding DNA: TGTGCCAGCAGCCAGGGACATTACTCCTACAATGAGCAGTTCTTC. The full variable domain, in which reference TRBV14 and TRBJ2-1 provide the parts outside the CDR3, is EAGVTQFPSHSVIEKGQTVTLRCDPISGHDNLYWYRRVMGKEIKFLLHFVKESKQDESGMPNNRFLAERTGGTYSTLKVQPAELEDSGVYFCASSQGHYSYNEQFFGPGTRLTVL.

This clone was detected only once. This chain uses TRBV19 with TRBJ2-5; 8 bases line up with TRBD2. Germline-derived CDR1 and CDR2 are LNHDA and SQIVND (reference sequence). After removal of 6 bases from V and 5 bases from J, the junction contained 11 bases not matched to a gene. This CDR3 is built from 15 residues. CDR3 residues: CASSAGGAGRETQYF. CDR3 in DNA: TGTGCCAGTAGCGCGGGGGGAGCGGGGCGTGAGACCCAGTACTTC.

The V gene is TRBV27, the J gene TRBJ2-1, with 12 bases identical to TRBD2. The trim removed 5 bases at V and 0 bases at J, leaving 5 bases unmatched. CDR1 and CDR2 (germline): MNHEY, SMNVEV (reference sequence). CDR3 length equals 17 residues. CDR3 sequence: CASSQTSGSFSYNEQFF. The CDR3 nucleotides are TGTGCCAGCAGTCAGACTAGCGGGAGCTTCTCCTACAATGAGCAGTTCTTC.

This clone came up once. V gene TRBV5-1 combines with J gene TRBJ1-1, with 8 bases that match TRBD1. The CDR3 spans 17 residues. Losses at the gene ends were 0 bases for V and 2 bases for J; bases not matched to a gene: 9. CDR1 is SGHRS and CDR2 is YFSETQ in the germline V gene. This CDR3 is CASSLEQGARPNTEAFF. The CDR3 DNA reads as TGCGCCAGCAGCTTGGAGCAGGGGGCGCGACCCAACACTGAAGCTTTCTTT.

CDR3: CASIGTGPGETQYF. The CDR3 nucleotides read TGTGCCAGTATCGGGACAGGGCCTGGCGAGACCCAGTACTTC. The chain combines TRBV19 with TRBJ2-5, with 9 positions matching TRBD1. The CDR3 loop spans 14 amino acids. Germline trimming cut 7 bases from V and 5 bases from J; bases unmatched to any gene: 8. Germline V lookup: CDR1 LNHDA, CDR2 SQIVND (reference sequence). Full variable domain (outside the CDR3, taken from reference TRBV19 and TRBJ2-5): DGGITQSPKYLFRKEGQNVTLSCEQNLNHDAMYWYRQDPGQGLRLIYYSQIVNDFQKGDIAEGYSVSREKKESFPLTVTSAQKNPTAFYLCASIGTGPGETQYFGPGTRLLVL.

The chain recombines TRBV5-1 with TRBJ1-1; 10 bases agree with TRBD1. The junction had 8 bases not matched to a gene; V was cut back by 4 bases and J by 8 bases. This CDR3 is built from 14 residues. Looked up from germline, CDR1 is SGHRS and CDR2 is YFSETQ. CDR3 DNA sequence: TGCGCCAGCAGCCCTACCGGGACAGGGGTCGAAGCTTTCTTT. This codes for CASSPTGTGVEAFF.